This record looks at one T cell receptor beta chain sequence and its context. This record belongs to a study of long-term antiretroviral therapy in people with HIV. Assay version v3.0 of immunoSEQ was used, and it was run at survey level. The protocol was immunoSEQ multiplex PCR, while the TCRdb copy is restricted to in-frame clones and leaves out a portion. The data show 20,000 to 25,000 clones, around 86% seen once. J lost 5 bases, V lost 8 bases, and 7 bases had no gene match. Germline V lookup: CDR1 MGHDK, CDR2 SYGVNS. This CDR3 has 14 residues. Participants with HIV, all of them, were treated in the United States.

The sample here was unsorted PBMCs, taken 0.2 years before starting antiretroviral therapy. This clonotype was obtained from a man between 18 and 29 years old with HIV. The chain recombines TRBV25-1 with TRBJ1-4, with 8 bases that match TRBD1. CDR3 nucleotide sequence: TGTGCCAGCCTTGCAGGGGGCTACAATGAAAAACTGTTTTTT. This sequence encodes CASLAGGYNEKLFF.